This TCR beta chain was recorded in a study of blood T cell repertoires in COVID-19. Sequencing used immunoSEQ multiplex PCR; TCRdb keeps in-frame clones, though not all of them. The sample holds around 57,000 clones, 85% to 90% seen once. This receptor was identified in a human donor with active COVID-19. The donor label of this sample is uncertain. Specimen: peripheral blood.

In nucleotides, the CDR3 is TGCGCCAGCAGCCCTCCGGGACTAGCGAACCTTCACGAGCAGTACTTC. Its translation: CASSPPGLANLHEQYF. The chain joins TRBV5-1 to TRBJ2-7; the match to TRBD2 covers 10 bases. The CDR3 is 16 amino acids. Germline trimming cut 4 bases from V and 5 bases from J; bases unmatched to any gene: 12. Germline V lookup: CDR1 SGHRS, CDR2 YFSETQ. The full variable domain, with the rest looked up from reference TRBV5-1 and TRBJ2-7, is KAGVTQTPRYLIKTRGQQVTLSCSPISGHRSVSWYQQTPGQGLQFLFEYFSETQRNKGNFPGRFSGRQFSNSRSEMNVSTLELGDSALYLCASSPPGLANLHEQYFGPGTRLTVT.